This T cell receptor (beta chain) was captured by sequencing in a study of identical twins (dated by TCRdb to 2016 to 2018). In the study overall: TCR alpha and beta repertoires from monozygotic twins, unrelated adults of various ages and cord blood were deep-sequenced to test whether fetal clonotypes persist. Replicate twin experiments were performed at different times using different library preparation protocols to rule out contamination.

Libraries were built with 5' RACE. The reads were generated on an Illumina HiSeq 2000. Template switching introduced a universal primer binding site; the final cDNA contained a unique molecular identifier, enabling accurate counting of TCR cDNA molecules. Specific primers in the conserved constant-segment region were used to synthesize first-strand cDNA for the TCR alpha and beta chains. Each cDNA library was double barcoded, with a SMART-Mk sample barcode plus Illumina barcodes, to control for contamination. TruSeq adapter sequences and Illumina sample barcodes were added in two successive PCR steps. The TCR alpha and beta cDNA libraries were sequenced on the Illumina HiSeq platform using custom primers. In the source study's methods: MiGEC was used to process raw reads and extract unique molecular identifiers, and MiXCR was used to find CDR3 positions. Recombination models were inferred per individual with the repgenHMM and IGoR tools using an EM algorithm. Shared clonotype analysis was performed with the tcR package in R, normalizing sharing by the product of cloneset sizes. Out-of-frame nonproductive sequences were analyzed to study raw recombination free of thymic and clonal selection effects. The public reads were quality trimmed at Q25 with fastp and then assembled into clones with MiXCR by TCRdb, keeping productive beta chains. For every CDR3 protein sequence, its rows merge into one entry that carries the most common genes and DNA. TCRdb, not the authors, supplied the V and J calls. Across this sample there are a few hundred thousand distinct CDR3 sequences, with roughly 13% seen only once. The ten largest clones take up around 0.98% of the sample.

Every donor was a healthy Caucasian. The twin cohort consisted of three pairs of female monozygotic twins, all aged about 18 to 30 years. Positive isolation kits from Invitrogen were used to isolate the CD4+ and CD8+ T cell populations. Concerning this clonotype itself: What this receptor recognizes is not known. No much larger clone is present one base from it, and per-base qualities are unavailable.

What the authors observed across the whole study: Out-of-frame TCR alpha sharing in monozygotic twins was systematically underestimated by recombination models, whereas sharing between unrelated individuals was in agreement with the recombination models. Fewer insertions were carried by abundant cord blood beta clonotypes; a weaker similar trend was observed in young adult naive repertoires, while no such trend was observed in memory repertoires. Zero-insertion analyses could be partly confounded by invariant T cells such as MAIT and iNKT, though diverse VJ usage argued against such confounding for most clonotypes. Compared with coincidental sharing between unrelated individuals, out-of-frame TCR alpha sequences shared between twins had an excess of sequences with low generation probability. Excess twin sharing in beta out-of-frame sequences was weaker because fewer shared sequences lowered the signal-to-noise ratio. Because the same donors could not be followed over many years, the conclusions depended on cross-sectional statistical analysis.

The same specimen was also included in a second study, on yellow fever vaccine responses in identical twins. Drawing on the second study: The T cell response to vaccination in identical twins was reported by the authors to appear partly convergent and partly personalized. In identical twins, the study followed T cell clones that responded to the vaccine with precision.

The clonotype was recovered from a woman between 18 and 29 years old in good health. Sequencing used CD4+ T cells sorted from blood.

The bases are TGCAGTGCTAGAGCCGGACAGATTAACTATGGCTACACCTTC. Protein translation: CSARAGQINYGYTF. This chain is built from TRBV20-1 and TRBJ1-2, and the D gene may be TRBD1, 6 bases matching. V was cut back by 1 base and J by 1 base, leaving a gap of 10 bases between them. The germline V gene (reference sequence) gives CDR1 as DFQATT and CDR2 as SNEGSKA. Including the terminal cysteine and phenylalanine, the CDR3 comprises 14 residues. Here the CDR3 DNA is all that survives: 42 bases in frame from base 1.